The clone carrying this TCR beta chain has a handful of counts. Its antigen remains unknown. The sample is drawn from a study of Graves' ophthalmopathy and Graves' hyperthyroidism. The overall study: Peripheral blood was gathered at the point of initial diagnosis, before any treatment started.

This CDR3 contains 16 residues. Germline CDR1 reads SGHKS; CDR2 reads YYEKEE (reference sequence). With 5 bases clipped from V and 6 bases from J, the junction kept 11 bases outside the gene matches. Amplified material comprised TCR beta CDR3 regions derived from RNA transcripts. Second-round multiplex PCR followed a first-round RT-PCR using HTBI primers. TCRdb re-called the multiplex PCR reads through MiXCR, storing one row per CDR3 protein. The sample includes a few hundred thousand distinct CDR3 sequences, more than 20% of them seen just once. Orbital computed tomography, together with clinical symptoms, serum thyroxine, TRAb and thyroid ultrasound, was used for diagnosis. Study-level findings and limits: Ophthalmopathy versus stable hyperthyroidism: 13-signature model gave under 90% sensitivity, roughly 81% specificity.

The sample comprised peripheral blood. The chain joins TRBV5-5 to TRBJ2-2; 9 positions match TRBD2. The TCR comes from a woman between 18 and 29 years old with stable Graves' hyperthyroidism. CDR3 amino acids: CASRKLLAGDAGELFF. The CDR3 bases are TGTGCCAGCAGGAAGCTTTTAGCGGGAGACGCCGGGGAGCTGTTTTTT.